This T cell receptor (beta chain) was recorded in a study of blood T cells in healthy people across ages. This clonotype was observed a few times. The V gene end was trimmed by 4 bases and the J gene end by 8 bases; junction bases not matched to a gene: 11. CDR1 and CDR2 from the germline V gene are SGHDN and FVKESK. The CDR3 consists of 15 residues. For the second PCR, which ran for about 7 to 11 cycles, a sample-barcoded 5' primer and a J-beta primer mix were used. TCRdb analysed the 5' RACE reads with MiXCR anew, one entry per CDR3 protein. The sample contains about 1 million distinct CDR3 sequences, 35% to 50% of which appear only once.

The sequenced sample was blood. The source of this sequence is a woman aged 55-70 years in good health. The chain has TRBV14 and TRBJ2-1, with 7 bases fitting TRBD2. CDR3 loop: CASSRGAGTLDEQFF. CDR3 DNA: TGTGCCAGCAGCCGAGGAGCGGGAACATTGGATGAGCAGTTCTTC.